This T cell receptor beta chain appears in the sequencing data of a study of cytomegalovirus exposure and HLA in healthy donors. In germline, CDR1 is MNHEY, CDR2 SMNVEV (reference sequence). The CDR3 is 15 residues long. The J segment lost 7 bases and the V segment lost 4 bases, leaving 6 bases of the junction unmatched. On this clone itself: Its antigen is currently unknown.

General study results and limits: In an earlier analysis, in approximately 630 donors, most V segments appeared productive either ~90% or ~30% of the time. There were some V segments, including TRBV6-2 and TRBV6-3, excluded as indistinguishable.

PCR employed 60 Vbeta and 13 Jbeta primers. Clones were read by immunoSEQ multiplex PCR, and TCRdb kept only the in-frame ones, dropping some. The sample shows about 220,000 clones, just over 75% of them seen only once. The chain uses TRBV27 and TRBJ2-1, with TRBD1 identical over 11 bases. Sequencing used PBMCs. This clonotype originated in a man younger than 35 in good health and CMV-seronegative. CDR3: CASSSSGTGGNEQFF. The CDR3 region has the DNA TGTGCCAGCAGTTCCTCAGGGACAGGGGGGAATGAGCAGTTCTTC.